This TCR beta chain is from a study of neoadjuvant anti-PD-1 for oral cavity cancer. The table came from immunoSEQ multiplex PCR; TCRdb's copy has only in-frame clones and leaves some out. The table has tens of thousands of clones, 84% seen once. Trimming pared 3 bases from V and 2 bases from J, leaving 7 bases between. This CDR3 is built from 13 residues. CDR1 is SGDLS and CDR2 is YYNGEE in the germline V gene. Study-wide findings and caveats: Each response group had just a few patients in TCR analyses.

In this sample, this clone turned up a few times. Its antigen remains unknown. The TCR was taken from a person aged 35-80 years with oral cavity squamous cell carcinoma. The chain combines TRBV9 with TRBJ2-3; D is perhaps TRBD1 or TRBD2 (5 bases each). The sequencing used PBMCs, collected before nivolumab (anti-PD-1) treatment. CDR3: CASSDGTTDTQYF. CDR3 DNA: TGTGCCAGCAGCGACGGGACCACAGATACGCAGTATTTT.